Each of the 25 T cell receptor beta chains below was sequenced from the same sample in a study of OX40 agonist ivuxolimab in advanced cancers. TCRdb keeps only in-frame clones here, not all; method: immunoSEQ multiplex PCR. The sample includes some 52,000 clones, approximately 94% of them seen just once. Material: CD4+ or CD8+ T cells sorted from blood, obtained in a trial of the OX40 agonist ivuxolimab. The receptors stem from an adult with an advanced solid tumor such as melanoma, head and neck, liver or kidney cancer.

The chain joins TRBV5-4 to TRBJ1-5; unclear D gene. The CDR3 covers 15 residues. Germline CDR1 and CDR2: SGHNT and YYREEE (reference sequence). Trimming took off 6 bases at V and 6 bases at J, with 19 bases between the two ends. In nucleotides, the CDR3 is TGTGCCAGCATCCTTTGGGCCTCCCCAGGTCAGCCCCAGCATTTT. Its protein product is CASILWASPGQPQHF.

The chain is built from TRBV5-1 and TRBJ2-7; D is ambiguous. With 0 bases removed from V and 1 base from J, the gap between germline ends came to 5 bases. Germline V gene lookup returns CDR1 SGHRS and CDR2 YFSETQ. The CDR3 has 13 amino acids. CDR3 in DNA: TGCGCCAGCAGCTTGGAAATGTCCTACGAGCAGTACTTC. Protein product: CASSLEMSYEQYF. The whole variable domain, filled in from reference TRBV5-1 and TRBJ2-7, reads KAGVTQTPRYLIKTRGQQVTLSCSPISGHRSVSWYQQTPGQGLQFLFEYFSETQRNKGNFPGRFSGRQFSNSRSEMNVSTLELGDSALYLCASSLEMSYEQYFGPGTRLTVT.

V usage is TRBV30 and J usage is TRBJ2-7, with D hard to call. CDR3 size: 12 residues. Trimming shortened V by 3 bases and J by 2 bases, and 8 bases separated the two germline ends. Germline V gives CDR1 GTSNPN, CDR2 SVGIG (reference sequence). The CDR3 DNA is TGTGCCTGGAGCGGAGCCACCTACGAGCAGTACTTC. Its protein is CAWSGATYEQYF.

This clone has a single count. The rearrangement joins TRBV28 to TRBJ2-7; 8 bases match TRBD1. There are 16 residues in the CDR3. The trim removed 2 bases at V and 2 bases at J, leaving 8 bases unmatched. Germline V gives CDR1 MDHEN, CDR2 SYDVKM. The CDR3 reads CASSLPRTGPPYEQYF. DNA of the CDR3: TGTGCCAGCAGTTTACCTAGGACAGGGCCCCCCTACGAGCAGTACTTC.

J is TRBJ1-2 and V is TRBV11-2; 10 positions match TRBD1. The CDR3 consists of 14 residues. Germline loops: CDR1 SGHAT, CDR2 FQNNGV. With 4 bases clipped from V and 6 bases from J, the junction kept 5 bases outside the gene matches. The DNA of the CDR3 is TGTGCCAGCAGCTACCGGACAGGGGGAAATGGCTACACCTTC. Its translation is CASSYRTGGNGYTF.

This clone has a single count. The chain joins TRBV6-1 to TRBJ2-7; 7 bases agree with TRBD2. The CDR3 consists of 12 residues. Per germline, CDR1 MNHNS and CDR2 SASEGT. The V gene end was trimmed by 8 bases and the J gene end by 5 bases; junction bases not matched to a gene: 6. CDR3 loop: CASFSGLNEQYF. The CDR3 nucleotides read TGTGCCAGCTTTTCGGGACTAAACGAGCAGTACTTC.

As regards this clone: This same CDR3 is encoded by further DNA sequences in the sample. V gene TRBV19 combines with J gene TRBJ2-1; 11 positions match TRBD2. The CDR3 has 15 amino acids. J lost 5 bases, V lost 3 bases, and 3 bases had no gene match. Germline CDR1 reads LNHDA; CDR2 reads SQIVND (reference sequence). CDR3 nucleotide sequence: TGTGCCAGTAGTATGGTAGCGGGAGGGAACAATGAGCAGTTCTTC. The encoded protein is CASSMVAGGNNEQFF.

The V call is TRBV4-1, the J call TRBJ2-7; no firm D call. Trimming cost V 0 bases and J 4 bases, with 10 bases left between them. The CDR3 has 14 amino acids. The germline V gene has CDR1 MGHRA and CDR2 YSYEKL. The CDR3, as DNA: TGCGCCAGCAGCCAAGATTTAACCGCTTACGAGCAGTACTTC. This encodes CASSQDLTAYEQYF.

The chain carries TRBV30 and TRBJ2-6; D is perhaps TRBD1 (5 bases). Trimming shortened V by 4 bases and J by 3 bases, and 7 bases separated the two germline ends. The CDR3 is 13 amino acids. Germline values: CDR1 GTSNPN, CDR2 SVGIG (reference sequence). This CDR3 reads CAWTGFGANVLTF. The CDR3 DNA is TGTGCCTGGACAGGGTTTGGGGCCAACGTCCTGACTTTC. Variable domain in full (rest from reference TRBV30 and TRBJ2-6): SQTIHQWPATLVQPVGSPLSLECTVEGTSNPNLYWYRQAAGRGLQLLFYSVGIGQISSEVPQNLSASRPQDRQFILSSKKLLLSDSGFYLCAWTGFGANVLTFGAGSRLTVL.

The gene calls are TRBV15 and TRBJ1-4; D is possibly TRBD1 (5 bases). Germline V gives CDR1 LNHNV, CDR2 YYDKDF (reference sequence). The V gene lost 1 base and the J gene lost 8 bases, with 17 bases spanning the gap. The CDR3 is 16 amino acids. The CDR3 region has the DNA TGTGCCACCAGCAGAGGTTCTCAGGGATTGTTGGAAAAACTGTTTTTT. Protein product: CATSRGSQGLLEKLFF.

V usage is TRBV19 and J usage is TRBJ1-4, with D hard to call. Germline V CDR1 and CDR2: LNHDA, SQIVND (reference sequence). The CDR3 length is 13 residues. Trimming took off 8 bases at V and 3 bases at J, with 10 bases between the two ends. The DNA for the CDR3 is TGTGCCAGTTCGGTCAGCGCTAATGAAAAACTGTTTTTT. The encoded protein is CASSVSANEKLFF.

The chain recombines TRBV7-9 with TRBJ2-5; the D gene could be TRBD1 or TRBD2 (5 bases each). V lost 1 base to trimming and J lost 4 bases, with 13 bases between them. The CDR3 length is 15 residues. Germline-derived CDR1 and CDR2 are SEHNR and FQNEAQ (reference sequence). CDR3 amino acids: CASSLDSWGLETQYF. CDR3 nucleotide sequence: TGTGCCAGCAGCTTAGATTCTTGGGGGTTAGAGACCCAGTACTTC.

This chain connects TRBV7-6 to TRBJ2-3; TRBD1 matches 7 bases. Germline loops: CDR1 SGHVS, CDR2 FNYEAQ. This CDR3 region has 15 residues. V was clipped by 5 bases and J by 7 bases; unmatched bases: 12. The CDR3 sequence is CASSQNRGKHHTQYF. The CDR3 DNA follows: TGTGCCAGCAGCCAGAACAGGGGAAAGCATCATACGCAGTATTTT. Full variable domain (remainder filled in from reference TRBV7-6 and TRBJ2-3): GAGVSQSPRYKVTKRGQDVALRCDPISGHVSLYWYRQALGQGPEFLTYFNYEAQQDKSGLPNDRFSAERPEGSISTLTIQRTEQRDSAMYRCASSQNRGKHHTQYFGPGTRLTVL.

The chain combines TRBV7-6 with TRBJ1-6; 8 nucleotides match TRBD1. The germline CDR1 and CDR2 sequences are SGHVS and FNYEAQ. The CDR3 totals 14 residues. Trimming took 5 bases from V and 5 from J; bases not matched to a gene: 2. Here the CDR3 DNA reads TGTGCCAGCAGCGTGGGACAGGATAATTCACCCCTCCACTTT. The encoded protein is CASSVGQDNSPLHF.

Note on this clone: The junction departs from germline at one end; a sequencing error may be responsible. The chain links TRBV7-7 to TRBJ2-7, with 7 nucleotides matching TRBD2. CDR3 length equals 13 residues. From germline, CDR1 is SSHAT and CDR2 FNYEAQ (reference sequence). The CDR3 sequence is CASSLDWGGEQYF. The CDR3 DNA follows: TGTGCTAGCAGCTTAGATTGGGGGGGCGAGCAGTACTTC. The full variable domain, its missing parts supplied by reference TRBV7-7 and TRBJ2-7, is GAGVSQSPRYKVTKRGQDVTLRCDPISSHATLYWYQQALGQGPEFLTYFNYEAQPDKSGLPSDRFSAERPEGSISTLTIQRTEQRDSAMYRCASSLDWGGEQYFGPGTRLTVT.

The CDR3: CASSHSGQGYEQYF. CDR3 nucleotide sequence: TGTGCCAGCAGCCACTCCGGACAGGGGTACGAGCAGTACTTC. The V call is TRBV11-1, the J call TRBJ2-7; 9 bases are a match to TRBD1. The CDR3 consists of 14 residues. The V segment lost 5 bases and the J segment 4 bases; nucleotides outside the gene matches: 6. Germline assignment: CDR1 SGHAT and CDR2 FQDESV (reference sequence).

This rearrangement joins TRBV19 to TRBJ2-1; weak D call: TRBD2 (5 bases). Trimming removed 6 bases at V and 2 bases at J, with 11 bases between. CDR1 is LNHDA, CDR2 SQIVND, per germline (reference sequence). The length of the CDR3 is 14 residues. The CDR3 coding sequence is TGTGCCAGTAGCATGCCGGGAACCTACAATGAGCAGTTCTTC. Its protein is CASSMPGTYNEQFF.

CDR3: CASRVIGGLAGRNGELFF. The CDR3 DNA reads as TGCGCCAGCAGAGTGATAGGGGGACTAGCGGGAAGGAACGGGGAGCTGTTTTTT. The gene calls are TRBV5-1 and TRBJ2-2; 13 nucleotides line up with TRBD2. The trim removed 5 bases at V and 7 bases at J, leaving 14 bases unmatched. This CDR3 has 18 amino acids. Germline V gene sequence: CDR1 SGHRS, CDR2 YFSETQ.

This clone was observed a handful of times. The chain carries TRBV10-3 and TRBJ1-5; D is unclear. The CDR3 is made up of 14 amino acids. The V end lost 2 bases, the J end lost 7 bases, and 12 bases lay between the germline ends. Germline CDR1 reads ENHRY; CDR2 reads SYGVKD. CDR3 amino acids: CAISEGRGSQPQHF. As DNA, the CDR3 is TGTGCCATCAGTGAGGGGCGCGGCAGCCAGCCCCAGCATTTT.

The chain combines TRBV28 with TRBJ2-7, with 9 bases lining up with TRBD2. The J segment lost 4 bases and the V segment lost 5 bases, leaving 9 bases of the junction unmatched. Looked up from germline, CDR1 is MDHEN and CDR2 is SYDVKM. The length of the CDR3 is 15 residues. CDR3 sequence: CASSLAGTSPYEQYF. The CDR3 DNA reads TGTGCCAGCAGTCTCGCCGGGACTAGCCCTTACGAGCAGTACTTC.

This chain links TRBV7-9 with TRBJ1-1; D ambiguous. CDR3 length equals 14 residues. Looked up from germline, CDR1 is SEHNR and CDR2 is FQNEAQ (reference sequence). V dropped 3 bases and J dropped 1 base, with 9 bases sitting between them. The CDR3 loop reads CASSFAGENTEAFF. The CDR3 DNA reads as TGTGCCAGCAGCTTCGCAGGAGAGAACACTGAAGCTTTCTTT. The full variable domain, in which reference TRBV7-9 and TRBJ1-1 provide the parts outside the CDR3, is DTGVSQNPRHKITKRGQNVTFRCDPISEHNRLYWYRQTLGQGPEFLTYFQNEAQLEKSRLLSDRFSAERPKGSFSTLEIQRTEQGDSAMYLCASSFAGENTEAFFGQGTRLTVV.

The chain combines TRBV23-1 with TRBJ1-2; tentatively, D is TRBD1 (5 bases). TRBV23-1 is labeled an ORF, and its function is uncertain. CDR3 length equals 15 residues. Trimming left V 4 bases short and J 7 bases short, with 19 bases between. The CDR3 here is CASSRKSGLGVGYTF. In DNA, the CDR3 is TGCGCCAGCAGTCGGAAGTCGGGACTGGGAGTTGGCTACACCTTC.

The J gene is TRBJ1-2, the V gene TRBV11-2, with D tentatively TRBD1 (5 bases). CDR3 size: 15 residues. Trimming took 0 bases from V and 4 from J, leaving 12 bases between them. Per germline, CDR1 SGHAT and CDR2 FQNNGV. CDR3 sequence: CASSLEAGLGYGYTF. The CDR3 nucleotides are TGTGCCAGCAGCTTAGAGGCAGGGTTGGGCTATGGCTACACCTTC.

This rearrangement joins TRBV7-9 to TRBJ2-5; no reliable D call. The V and J ends lost 8 bases and 5 bases respectively, with 21 bases between them. Germline V gene sequence: CDR1 SEHNR, CDR2 FQNEAQ (reference sequence). The CDR3 sequence is 15 residues long. DNA of the CDR3: TGTGCCAGCGGCACTACGAGACGAGATGGGGAGACCCAGTACTTC. It is translated as CASGTTRRDGETQYF.

The rearrangement uses TRBV7-9 and TRBJ1-5; D not resolved. The germline V gene has CDR1 SEHNR and CDR2 FQNEAQ (reference sequence). Trimming took off 1 base at V and 5 bases at J, with 9 bases between the two ends. This CDR3 region has 14 residues. CDR3 DNA: TGTGCCAGCAGCTTAGGGGAGATCCATCAGCCCCAGCATTTT. Translating gives CASSLGEIHQPQHF.